The rows below give T cell receptor beta chains drawn from one sample of a study of Tregs in tolerant kidney transplant recipients. This table comes from immunoSEQ multiplex PCR, and its TCRdb copy is limited to in-frame clones, with some not included. The sample records some 90,000 clones, 90% to 95% being singletons. What was sequenced was CD8+ T cells from blood. The origin of the receptors is a human donor in good health. CDR3s include the opening cysteine and the closing phenylalanine or tryptophan. A D gene is named only where the DNA matches it firmly. Only some rows state a clone size, as once, few, many or a class for expanded clones.

V gene: TRBV29-1; J gene: TRBJ1-3; D gene: -; clone size: -; CDR3 DNA: TGCAGCGTCGAGGGCAGGGGAAACACCATATATTTT; CDR3 protein: CSVEGRGNTIYF
V gene: TRBV29-1; J gene: TRBJ1-2; D gene: TRBD1; clone size: -; CDR3 DNA: TGCAGCGTTGAAGAAGAGAGGGGGCCACGGAATTCTAACTATGGCTACACCTTC; CDR3 protein: CSVEEERGPRNSNYGYTF
V gene: TRBV9; J gene: TRBJ1-6; D gene: TRBD1; clone size: -; CDR3 DNA: TGTGCCAGCAGTGGGACAGGGGATAATTCACCCCTCCACTTT; CDR3 protein: CASSGTGDNSPLHF
V gene: TRBV11-2; J gene: TRBJ2-3; D gene: TRBD2; clone size: -; CDR3 DNA: TGTGCCAGCAGCTTTAGCGGGGGGTCGGGTAGCACAGATACGCAGTATTTT; CDR3 protein: CASSFSGGSGSTDTQYF
V gene: TRBV5-1; J gene: TRBJ2-7; D gene: -; clone size: -; CDR3 DNA: TGCGCCAGCAGCCTACCCCCACATGCTTTAAGCTCCTACGAGCAGTACTTC; CDR3 protein: CASSLPPHALSSYEQYF
V gene: TRBV6-1; J gene: TRBJ2-3; D gene: TRBD1; clone size: -; CDR3 DNA: TGTGCCAGCAGTGATTCTATCGGGACAGGGGGTAACACAGATACGCAGTATTTT; CDR3 protein: CASSDSIGTGGNTDTQYF
V gene: TRBV4-1; J gene: TRBJ2-2; D gene: -; clone size: -; CDR3 DNA: TGCGCCAGCAGCCAGAGACAGCCGCTCGGGGAGCTGTTTTTT; CDR3 protein: CASSQRQPLGELFF
V gene: TRBV7-9; J gene: TRBJ2-7; D gene: -; clone size: -; CDR3 DNA: TGTGCCAGCAGCAATAGTCGGAGGGTAGCCTCCTACGAGCAGTACTTC; CDR3 protein: CASSNSRRVASYEQYF
V gene: TRBV27; J gene: TRBJ2-7; D gene: -; clone size: -; CDR3 DNA: TGTGCCAGCAGTTTTGGGGGCTACGAGCAGTACTTC; CDR3 protein: CASSFGGYEQYF
V gene: TRBV6-5; J gene: TRBJ2-2; D gene: -; clone size: -; CDR3 DNA: TGTGCCAGCAGTTACGGGGGCGCCGGGGAGCTGTTTTTT; CDR3 protein: CASSYGGAGELFF
V gene: TRBV25-1; J gene: TRBJ1-5; D gene: -; clone size: -; CDR3 DNA: TGTGCCAGCAGTGTGAAGACAGGAGATTATAGCAATCAGCCCCAGCATTTT; CDR3 protein: CASSVKTGDYSNQPQHF
V gene: TRBV6-6; J gene: TRBJ1-2; D gene: -; clone size: -; CDR3 DNA: TGTGCCAGCAGTTACTTCCAGGGAAACTATGGCTACACCTTC; CDR3 protein: CASSYFQGNYGYTF
V gene: TRBV19; J gene: TRBJ2-1; D gene: -; clone size: -; CDR3 DNA: TGTGCCAGTAGTCTGGGGTCCAACCTTGAACAGTTCTTC; CDR3 protein: CASSLGSNLEQFF
V gene: TRBV6-5; J gene: TRBJ1-1; D gene: -; clone size: -; CDR3 DNA: TGTGCCAGCAGTTTTGTGACGAACACTGAAGCTTTCTTT; CDR3 protein: CASSFVTNTEAFF
V gene: TRBV18; J gene: TRBJ2-5; D gene: TRBD2; clone size: -; CDR3 DNA: TGTGCCAGCTCCGGGAAGGGTAGCGGGGGAAAAGAGACCCAGTACTTC; CDR3 protein: CASSGKGSGGKETQYF
V gene: TRBV13; J gene: TRBJ2-7; D gene: TRBD1; clone size: -; CDR3 DNA: TGTGCCAGCAGCTTAGGGCCACAGGGGGCGAACGAGCAGTACTTC; CDR3 protein: CASSLGPQGANEQYF
V gene: TRBV2; J gene: TRBJ1-2; D gene: -; clone size: few; CDR3 DNA: TGTGCCAGCAGTGTGATGGGGGACTATGGCTACACCTTC; CDR3 protein: CASSVMGDYGYTF
V gene: TRBV5-6; J gene: TRBJ1-1; D gene: TRBD1; clone size: -; CDR3 DNA: TGTGCCAGCAGCTTGGCCGGACAGGGGGCCACTGAAGCTTTCTTT; CDR3 protein: CASSLAGQGATEAFF
V gene: TRBV14; J gene: TRBJ2-1; D gene: -; clone size: -; CDR3 DNA: TGTGCCAGCAGCCAAGTCCCTTTCAATGAGCAGTTCTTC; CDR3 protein: CASSQVPFNEQFF
V gene: TRBV27; J gene: TRBJ1-5; D gene: TRBD1; clone size: -; CDR3 DNA: TGTGCCAGCAGTTTACTGGCGGGACAGGTCAATCAGCCCCAGCATTTT; CDR3 protein: CASSLLAGQVNQPQHF
V gene: TRBV7-9; J gene: TRBJ2-7; D gene: -; clone size: -; CDR3 DNA: TGTGCCAGCAGCTTAGACCCCTACTCCTACGAGCAGTACTTC; CDR3 protein: CASSLDPYSYEQYF
V gene: TRBV11-2; J gene: TRBJ2-3; D gene: -; clone size: once; CDR3 DNA: TGTGCCAGCAGCCCCTCGAAGGGGGCGGCTAGCGGCACAGATACGCAGTATTTT; CDR3 protein: CASSPSKGAASGTDTQYF
V gene: TRBV25-1; J gene: TRBJ1-1; D gene: -; clone size: -; CDR3 DNA: TGTGCCAGCAGTCTTCAGGGGAGCACTGAAGCTTTCTTT; CDR3 protein: CASSLQGSTEAFF
V gene: TRBV9; J gene: TRBJ2-5; D gene: TRBD2; clone size: once; CDR3 DNA: TGTGCCAGCAGCGTAGACGGGGGAGCGGGGGTCCAAGAGACCCAGTACTTC; CDR3 protein: CASSVDGGAGVQETQYF
V gene: TRBV19; J gene: TRBJ2-1; D gene: -; clone size: -; CDR3 DNA: TGTGCCAGTAGCATACTAGAGGGGTCCTACAATGAGCAGTTCTTC; CDR3 protein: CASSILEGSYNEQFF
V gene: TRBV4-1; J gene: TRBJ2-3; D gene: TRBD1; clone size: -; CDR3 DNA: TGCGCCAGCAGCCGCCGTGACAGGGTAATCGCGACAGATACGCAGTATTTT; CDR3 protein: CASSRRDRVIATDTQYF
V gene: TRBV19; J gene: TRBJ1-5; D gene: -; clone size: once; CDR3 DNA: TGTGCCAGTAGGCTAACCCAGGGGCTTGGCAATCAGCCCCAGCATTTT; CDR3 protein: CASRLTQGLGNQPQHF
V gene: TRBV5-5; J gene: TRBJ1-5; D gene: TRBD1; clone size: once; CDR3 DNA: TGTGCCAGCAGCCACGACAGGGCCAATCAGCCCCAGCATTTT; CDR3 protein: CASSHDRANQPQHF
V gene: TRBV5-1; J gene: TRBJ1-2; D gene: TRBD1; clone size: -; CDR3 DNA: TGCGCCAGCAGCTTAATACCGGGACAGCGTAACTATGGCTACACCTTC; CDR3 protein: CASSLIPGQRNYGYTF
V gene: TRBV6-1; J gene: TRBJ1-5; D gene: -; clone size: once; CDR3 DNA: TGTGCCAGCAGTGTCAACGGGGGAAGCATTCGGCCCCAGCATTTT; CDR3 protein: CASSVNGGSIRPQHF
V gene: TRBV6-6; J gene: TRBJ2-7; D gene: -; clone size: once; CDR3 DNA: TGTGCCAGCAGTTACGCGGGGTGGACCGAGCAGTACTTC; CDR3 protein: CASSYAGWTEQYF
V gene: TRBV4-1; J gene: TRBJ1-3; D gene: TRBD1; clone size: -; CDR3 DNA: TGCGCCAGCAGCCCCACCATCTATTTACAGGGGGCCCCCTCTGGAAACACCATATATTTT; CDR3 protein: CASSPTIYLQGAPSGNTIYF
V gene: TRBV7-9; J gene: TRBJ2-5; D gene: -; clone size: -; CDR3 DNA: TGTGCCAGCAGCTTAGAGGTCCAGAGGGAGACCCAGTACTTC; CDR3 protein: CASSLEVQRETQYF
V gene: TRBV25-1; J gene: TRBJ1-6; D gene: TRBD1; clone size: -; CDR3 DNA: TGTGCCAGCAGTGGTGCACGGGACAGGGGGCTTTTTTCACCCCTCCACTTT; CDR3 protein: CASSGARDRGLFSPLHF
V gene: TRBV5-1; J gene: TRBJ1-1; D gene: -; clone size: -; CDR3 DNA: TGCGCCAGCAGAGAGGGACTAGGCACTGAAGCTTTCTTT; CDR3 protein: CASREGLGTEAFF
V gene: TRBV29-1; J gene: TRBJ1-1; D gene: -; clone size: -; CDR3 DNA: TGCAGCGGGCGGAGGCTGAACACTGAAGCTTTCTTT; CDR3 protein: CSGRRLNTEAFF
V gene: TRBV7-8; J gene: TRBJ2-3; D gene: -; clone size: once; CDR3 DNA: TGTGCCAGCAGATTCGGGCGGGGGCTCACAGATACGCAGTATTTT; CDR3 protein: CASRFGRGLTDTQYF
V gene: TRBV30; J gene: TRBJ1-5; D gene: TRBD1; clone size: -; CDR3 DNA: TGTGCCTGGGACAGGGGAACAGGCAATCAGCCCCAGCATTTT; CDR3 protein: CAWDRGTGNQPQHF
V gene: TRBV5-1; J gene: TRBJ2-3; D gene: -; clone size: -; CDR3 DNA: TGCGCCAGCAGCTACGTAGGGATTCGGGGCACAGATACGCAGTATTTT; CDR3 protein: CASSYVGIRGTDTQYF
V gene: TRBV7-6; J gene: TRBJ2-1; D gene: -; clone size: few; CDR3 DNA: TGTGCCAGCAGCTTAATTCGACTTAGCTCCTACAATGAGCAGTTCTTC; CDR3 protein: CASSLIRLSSYNEQFF